These 14 T cell receptor beta chains were sequenced from one sample in a study of shared clonotypes between healthy human individuals (TCRdb year 2020). Library preparation was by the immunoSEQ multiplex PCR assay. Not all clones reach the TCRdb copy of this immuneACCESS table, which keeps in-frame sequences only. Checked studies attribute under half of the gap to unresolved V genes and leave the rest unexplained. Here the sample has 650,000 to 800,000 clones; around 77% occur a single time. The ten largest account for approximately 1.7% of the sample. Material for sequencing was memory CD4+ T cells sorted from blood. Reading the label with the study, this specimen's cell subset or site is: CD45RA-negative fraction. The source of these receptors is a woman aged 30 to 39 in good health.

The table lists this clone with many counts. CDR3 amino acids: CATSSPVNTGELFF. CDR3 nucleotide sequence: TGTGCCACCAGCAGCCCTGTCAACACCGGGGAGCTGTTTTTT. V gene TRBV15 combines with J gene TRBJ2-2; D remains ambiguous. Germline V lookup: CDR1 LNHNV, CDR2 YYDKDF (reference sequence). The CDR3 totals 14 residues. V was trimmed by 3 bases and J by 2 bases, leaving 7 bases between them. The whole variable domain, filled in from reference TRBV15 and TRBJ2-2, reads DAMVIQNPRYQVTQFGKPVTLSCSQTLNHNVMYWYQQKSSQAPKLLFHYYDKDFNNEADTPDNFQSRRPNTSFCFLDIRSPGLGDTAMYLCATSSPVNTGELFFGEGSRLTVL.

The chain has TRBV7-8 and TRBJ2-3; 7 bases map to TRBD2. The germline V gene has CDR1 SGHVS and CDR2 FQNEAQ. The CDR3 is 15 residues long. The V and J ends lost 5 bases and 0 bases, in that order; junction bases with no gene match: 5. CDR3 nucleotide sequence: TGTGCCAGCAGCCCCTTAGCGGGCAGCACAGATACGCAGTATTTT. Its protein product is CASSPLAGSTDTQYF.

V is TRBV28 and J is TRBJ2-3; maybe TRBD1 (5 bases). This CDR3 spans 15 amino acids. Germline V gives CDR1 MDHEN, CDR2 SYDVKM. Trimming left V 2 bases short and J 4 bases short, with 13 bases between. The CDR3 reads CASSLTQGSADTQYF. In nucleotides, the CDR3 is TGTGCCAGCAGTTTAACGCAGGGATCTGCAGATACGCAGTATTTT.

There are many counts of this clone. V usage is TRBV7-8 and J usage is TRBJ1-2; D gene ambiguous. This CDR3 is 17 amino acids long. The germline gives CDR1 SGHVS, CDR2 FQNEAQ. V was trimmed by 6 bases and J by 5 bases, leaving 25 bases between them. The chain's CDR3 is CASSPYRLQTSTYGYTF. The CDR3 region has the DNA TGTGCCAGCAGTCCCTACCGCCTTCAGACATCTACGTATGGCTACACCTTC.

The chain recombines TRBV27 with TRBJ1-5, with D possibly TRBD1 on 5 matching bases. From germline, CDR1 is MNHEY and CDR2 SMNVEV (reference sequence). The CDR3 is 16 residues long. V was pared by 5 bases and J by 1 base, with 15 bases between. This chain's CDR3 is CASSIRYGDSNQPQHF. The CDR3 region has the DNA TGTGCCAGCAGTATCCGCTACGGGGACAGCAATCAGCCCCAGCATTTT.

The genes are TRBV19 and TRBJ2-3; D tentatively fits TRBD1 or TRBD2 (5 bases each). Trimming took off 1 base at V and 4 bases at J, with 15 bases between the two ends. The length of the CDR3 is 16 residues. The germline CDR1 and CDR2 sequences are LNHDA and SQIVND (reference sequence). CDR3 DNA sequence: TGTGCCAGTAGTATAGGATCCTGGGGGTCAGCAGATACGCAGTATTTT. It specifies CASSIGSWGSADTQYF. The full variable domain, its missing parts supplied by reference TRBV19 and TRBJ2-3, is DGGITQSPKYLFRKEGQNVTLSCEQNLNHDAMYWYRQDPGQGLRLIYYSQIVNDFQKGDIAEGYSVSREKKESFPLTVTSAQKNPTAFYLCASSIGSWGSADTQYFGPGTRLTVL.

J is TRBJ2-2 and V is TRBV4-1, with D unresolved. Trimming cost V 0 bases and J 3 bases, with 14 bases left between them. The CDR3 is made up of 17 amino acids. Per the germline V gene, CDR1 is MGHRA and CDR2 is YSYEKL. As DNA, the CDR3 is TGCGCCAGCAGCCAAGATCGGGTGGCTAGACACACCGGGGAGCTGTTTTTT. This codes for CASSQDRVARHTGELFF.

Details on this clone: A much larger clone differs by one base, so this may be a read error. This chain uses TRBV7-7 with TRBJ2-7; D remains unclear. This CDR3 region has 11 residues. Per germline, CDR1 SSHAT and CDR2 FNYEAQ (reference sequence). Trimming shortened V by 6 bases and J by 3 bases, and 6 bases separated the two germline ends. The CDR3 loop is CASSHLYEQYF. In DNA, the CDR3 is TGTGCCAGCAGTCACCTCTACGAGCAGTACTTC. Looking up the rest from reference TRBV7-7 and TRBJ2-7 gives the full variable domain: GAGVSQSPRYKVTKRGQDVTLRCDPISSHATLYWYQQALGQGPEFLTYFNYEAQPDKSGLPSDRFSAERPEGSISTLTIQRTEQRDSAMYRCASSHLYEQYFGPGTRLTVT.

The chain has TRBV21-1 and TRBJ2-2; TRBD2 is the table's D call and was not checked against the DNA. TRBV21-1 is noted as a pseudogene. The CDR3 is 19 residues long. The CDR3 DNA is TGTGCCAGCAGCAAGGTGACCCTAGCGGGAGTGTTAGACACCGGGGAGCTGTTTTTT. Its protein product is CASSKVTLAGVLDTGELFF.

This chain connects TRBV19 to TRBJ2-7; 12 positions agree with TRBD2. Germline loops: CDR1 LNHDA, CDR2 SQIVND (reference sequence). The CDR3 runs to 20 residues. Trimming took 5 bases from V and 2 from J; bases not matched to a gene: 19. The CDR3 spells CASSPRLGLAGVTTTYEQYF. DNA for the CDR3: TGTGCCAGTAGTCCGCGCCTGGGACTAGCGGGCGTCACTACAACCTACGAGCAGTACTTC. The entire variable domain, with the rest obtained from reference TRBV19 and TRBJ2-7, is as follows: DGGITQSPKYLFRKEGQNVTLSCEQNLNHDAMYWYRQDPGQGLRLIYYSQIVNDFQKGDIAEGYSVSREKKESFPLTVTSAQKNPTAFYLCASSPRLGLAGVTTTYEQYFGPGTRLTVT.

This clone came up once. The same CDR3 also results from other DNA sequences found in this sample. The V call is TRBV7-3, the J call TRBJ2-3; D uncertain. This CDR3 has 14 amino acids. Germline-derived CDR1 and CDR2 are SGHTA and FQGTGA. Trimming removed 3 bases from V and 2 bases from J, with 9 bases in between. In nucleotides, the CDR3 is TGTGCCAGCAGCTTGAACGGATACACAGATACGCAGTATTTT. It codes for CASSLNGYTDTQYF.

This clone was counted between two and nine times. As DNA, the CDR3 is TGTGCCAGCAGGATAGCGGGACAGAACACTGAAGCTTTCTTT. This codes for CASRIAGQNTEAFF. The J gene is TRBJ1-1, the V gene TRBV6-1; D possibly corresponds to TRBD1 (6 bases). The CDR3 sequence is 14 residues long. Germline loops: CDR1 MNHNS, CDR2 SASEGT. Trimming took 6 bases from V and 1 from J, leaving 12 bases between them.

Concerning this clone itself: Other DNA sequences within the sample encode an identical CDR3. The chain uses TRBV28 and TRBJ2-7; TRBD2 agrees at 12 bases. The CDR3 contains 14 residues. From germline, CDR1 is MDHEN and CDR2 SYDVKM. Trimming cost V 3 bases and J 4 bases; bases outside gene matches: 1. The CDR3 DNA sequence: TGTGCCAGCAGTTTGACTAGCGGGAGATACGAGCAGTACTTC. Its translation is CASSLTSGRYEQYF.

The rearrangement uses TRBV14 and TRBJ2-7; D could derive from TRBD1 or TRBD2 (5 bases each). V was cut by 4 bases and J by 2 bases, with 15 bases left in between. The germline gives CDR1 SGHDN, CDR2 FVKESK. The CDR3 has 15 residues. The CDR3 sequence: CASSPPPGRPYEQYF. CDR3 nucleotides: TGTGCCAGCAGCCCCCCCCCGGGACGCCCCTACGAGCAGTACTTC.